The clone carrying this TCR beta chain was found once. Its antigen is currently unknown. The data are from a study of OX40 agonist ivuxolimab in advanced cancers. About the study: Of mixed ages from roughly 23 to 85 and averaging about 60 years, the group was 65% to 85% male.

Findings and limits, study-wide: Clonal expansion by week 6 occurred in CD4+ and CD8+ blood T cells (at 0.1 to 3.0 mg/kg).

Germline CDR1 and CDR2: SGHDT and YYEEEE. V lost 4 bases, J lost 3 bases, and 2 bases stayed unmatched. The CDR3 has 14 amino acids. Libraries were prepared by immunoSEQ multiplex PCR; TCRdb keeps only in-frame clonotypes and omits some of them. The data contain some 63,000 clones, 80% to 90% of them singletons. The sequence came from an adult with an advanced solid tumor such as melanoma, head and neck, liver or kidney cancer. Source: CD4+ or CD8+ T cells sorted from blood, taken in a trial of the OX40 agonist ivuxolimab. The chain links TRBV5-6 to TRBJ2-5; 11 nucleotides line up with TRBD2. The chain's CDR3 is CASSAGLAEETQYF. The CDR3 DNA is TGTGCCAGCAGCGCGGGACTAGCGGAAGAGACCCAGTACTTC.